This is a list of T cell receptor beta chains from one sample in a study of OX40 agonist ivuxolimab in advanced cancers. Only in-frame clones appear in the TCRdb table, and some are missing; sequencing was by immunoSEQ multiplex PCR. The table shows 90,000 to 120,000 clones, with under 95% occurring only once. The sample here was CD4+ or CD8+ T cells sorted from blood, taken in a trial of the OX40 agonist ivuxolimab. The receptors were gathered from an adult with an advanced solid tumor such as melanoma, head and neck, liver or kidney cancer. Each CDR3 is given with its conserved first and last residue. Each record gives: D gene, clone size, V gene, J gene, CDR3 protein, CDR3 DNA. The D gene is left open where the match is weak. Clone size, where shown, is once, few, many, or a class for clones that have expanded.

d_gene: TRBD1; abundance: -; v_gene: TRBV5-4; j_gene: TRBJ2-2; CDR3aa: CASSPDRASAGELFF; CDR3nt: TGTGCCAGCAGCCCGGACAGGGCATCCGCCGGGGAGCTGTTTTTT
d_gene: -; abundance: -; v_gene: TRBV30; j_gene: TRBJ2-2; CDR3aa: CAWSYHNTGELFF; CDR3nt: TGTGCCTGGAGTTATCACAACACCGGGGAGCTGTTTTTT
d_gene: -; abundance: -; v_gene: TRBV20-1; j_gene: TRBJ2-7; CDR3aa: CSASPGEQYF; CDR3nt: TGCAGTGCTAGCCCCGGCGAGCAGTACTTC
d_gene: TRBD1; abundance: -; v_gene: TRBV11-3; j_gene: TRBJ2-4; CDR3aa: CASSLDDRARAKNIQYF; CDR3nt: TGTGCCAGCAGCTTAGATGACAGGGCTAGAGCCAAAAACATTCAGTACTTC
d_gene: -; abundance: -; v_gene: TRBV4-2; j_gene: TRBJ2-5; CDR3aa: CASSQESKAGAQETQYF; CDR3nt: TGTGCCAGCAGCCAAGAGTCTAAGGCGGGGGCCCAAGAGACCCAGTACTTC
d_gene: -; abundance: few; v_gene: TRBV7-9; j_gene: TRBJ1-5; CDR3aa: CASSLSGGLDQPQHF; CDR3nt: TGTGCCAGCAGCTTATCGGGGGGGCTGGATCAGCCCCAGCATTTT
d_gene: TRBD1; abundance: -; v_gene: TRBV6-6; j_gene: TRBJ2-7; CDR3aa: CASSFTGVDYEQYF; CDR3nt: TGTGCCAGCAGTTTCACAGGGGTGGACTACGAGCAGTACTTC
d_gene: -; abundance: once; v_gene: TRBV30; j_gene: TRBJ1-6; CDR3aa: CAWSPPGHDPDIPNSPLHF; CDR3nt: TGTGCCTGGAGTCCTCCGGGACACGACCCAGACATACCCAATTCACCCCTCCACTTT
d_gene: -; abundance: -; v_gene: TRBV6-5; j_gene: TRBJ2-7; CDR3aa: CASSEGGAPHEQYF; CDR3nt: TGTGCCAGCAGTGAAGGGGGGGCGCCCCACGAGCAGTACTTC
d_gene: TRBD2; abundance: -; v_gene: TRBV6-1; j_gene: TRBJ2-3; CDR3aa: CASSELTRRRAGGPDTQYF; CDR3nt: TGTGCCAGCAGTGAATTGACCCGCCGGCGAGCGGGAGGACCAGATACGCAGTATTTT
d_gene: -; abundance: -; v_gene: TRBV6-5; j_gene: TRBJ2-2; CDR3aa: CASSYSSAGTGELFF; CDR3nt: TGTGCCAGCAGTTACTCCTCGGCCGGCACTGGGGAGCTGTTTTTT
d_gene: -; abundance: -; v_gene: TRBV6-5; j_gene: TRBJ2-5; CDR3aa: CASRLGGETQYF; CDR3nt: TGTGCCAGCAGACTAGGGGGAGAGACCCAGTACTTC
d_gene: TRBD1; abundance: -; v_gene: TRBV18; j_gene: TRBJ1-4; CDR3aa: CASSRGTGITNEKLFF; CDR3nt: TGTGCCAGCTCACGCGGGACAGGGATTACTAATGAAAAACTGTTTTTT
d_gene: TRBD2; abundance: -; v_gene: TRBV2; j_gene: TRBJ2-3; CDR3aa: CASSVRRETTDTQYF; CDR3nt: TGTGCCAGCAGTGTAAGGCGGGAGACCACAGATACGCAGTATTTT
d_gene: -; abundance: -; v_gene: TRBV28; j_gene: TRBJ2-7; CDR3aa: CASSFNYEQYF; CDR3nt: TGTGCCAGCAGTTTTAACTACGAGCAGTACTTC
d_gene: TRBD2; abundance: once; v_gene: TRBV4-1; j_gene: TRBJ2-3; CDR3aa: CASSQGLAGGRSTDTQYF; CDR3nt: TGCGCCAGCAGCCAAGGACTAGCGGGGGGGCGAAGCACAGATACGCAGTATTTT
d_gene: -; abundance: -; v_gene: TRBV7-6; j_gene: TRBJ1-4; CDR3aa: CASTKNSGEKLFF; CDR3nt: TGTGCCAGCACCAAAAACTCGGGTGAAAAACTGTTTTTT
d_gene: TRBD2; abundance: -; v_gene: TRBV5-5; j_gene: TRBJ2-5; CDR3aa: CASSLSPSGRQETQYF; CDR3nt: TGTGCCAGCAGCTTGTCCCCTAGCGGGAGACAAGAGACCCAGTACTTC
d_gene: TRBD1; abundance: few; v_gene: TRBV6-1; j_gene: TRBJ2-7; CDR3aa: CASSEARTGLSEQYF; CDR3nt: TGTGCCAGCAGTGAAGCGAGGACAGGGTTAAGCGAGCAGTACTTC
d_gene: -; abundance: -; v_gene: TRBV9; j_gene: TRBJ1-1; CDR3aa: CASSRTGPSEAFF; CDR3nt: TGTGCCAGCAGTCGAACAGGGCCATCTGAAGCTTTCTTT
d_gene: -; abundance: -; v_gene: TRBV7-3; j_gene: TRBJ1-1; CDR3aa: CASSFRVGEAFF; CDR3nt: TGTGCCAGCAGCTTCCGGGTGGGTGAAGCTTTCTTT
d_gene: TRBD1; abundance: -; v_gene: TRBV27; j_gene: TRBJ2-2; CDR3aa: CASRKAGTGFTGELFF; CDR3nt: TGTGCCAGCAGGAAAGCCGGGACAGGGTTTACCGGGGAGCTGTTTTTT
d_gene: -; abundance: -; v_gene: TRBV11-2; j_gene: TRBJ2-5; CDR3aa: CASSFAGLLTETQYF; CDR3nt: TGTGCCAGCAGCTTCGCAGGACTCCTGACGGAGACCCAGTACTTC
d_gene: -; abundance: -; v_gene: TRBV5-8; j_gene: TRBJ1-2; CDR3aa: CASSRADSGGYTF; CDR3nt: TGTGCCAGCAGCCGGGCCGATTCGGGTGGCTACACCTTC
d_gene: -; abundance: -; v_gene: TRBV27; j_gene: TRBJ2-5; CDR3aa: CASSRPGPRETQYF; CDR3nt: TGTGCCAGCAGCCGGCCGGGACCCAGGGAGACCCAGTACTTC
d_gene: TRBD2; abundance: -; v_gene: TRBV15; j_gene: TRBJ2-1; CDR3aa: CATSRVFWASGTTNEQFF; CDR3nt: TGTGCCACCAGCAGAGTCTTTTGGGCTAGCGGGACTACGAATGAGCAGTTCTTC
d_gene: -; abundance: -; v_gene: TRBV4-1; j_gene: TRBJ2-4; CDR3aa: CASSQGWGDRDIQYF; CDR3nt: TGCGCCAGCAGCCAAGGTTGGGGGGATCGGGACATTCAGTACTTC
d_gene: -; abundance: -; v_gene: TRBV21-1; j_gene: TRBJ2-3; CDR3aa: CASSKEGLGPIIADTQYF; CDR3nt: TGTGCCAGCAGCAAAGAGGGTCTGGGGCCAATTATAGCAGATACGCAGTATTTT
d_gene: -; abundance: once; v_gene: TRBV19; j_gene: TRBJ2-7; CDR3aa: CASSRDTGRLTSYEQYF; CDR3nt: TGTGCCAGTAGTAGAGACACAGGGAGGTTAACCTCCTACGAGCAGTACTTC